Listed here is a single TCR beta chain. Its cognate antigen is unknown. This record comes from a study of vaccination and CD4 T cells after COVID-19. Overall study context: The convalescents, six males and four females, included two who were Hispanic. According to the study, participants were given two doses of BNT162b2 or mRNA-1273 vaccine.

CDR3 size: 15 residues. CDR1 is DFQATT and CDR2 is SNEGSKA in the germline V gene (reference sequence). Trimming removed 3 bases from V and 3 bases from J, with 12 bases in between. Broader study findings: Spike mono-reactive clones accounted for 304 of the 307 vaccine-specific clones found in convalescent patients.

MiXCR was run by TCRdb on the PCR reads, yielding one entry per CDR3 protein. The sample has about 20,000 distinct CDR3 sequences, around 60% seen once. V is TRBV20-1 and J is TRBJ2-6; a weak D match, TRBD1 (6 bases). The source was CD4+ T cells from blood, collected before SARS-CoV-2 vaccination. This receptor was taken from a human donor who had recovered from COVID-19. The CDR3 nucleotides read TGCAGTGCTAGTCTGGGGGCAGGTGGGGCCAACGTCCTGACTTTC. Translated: CSASLGAGGANVLTF.